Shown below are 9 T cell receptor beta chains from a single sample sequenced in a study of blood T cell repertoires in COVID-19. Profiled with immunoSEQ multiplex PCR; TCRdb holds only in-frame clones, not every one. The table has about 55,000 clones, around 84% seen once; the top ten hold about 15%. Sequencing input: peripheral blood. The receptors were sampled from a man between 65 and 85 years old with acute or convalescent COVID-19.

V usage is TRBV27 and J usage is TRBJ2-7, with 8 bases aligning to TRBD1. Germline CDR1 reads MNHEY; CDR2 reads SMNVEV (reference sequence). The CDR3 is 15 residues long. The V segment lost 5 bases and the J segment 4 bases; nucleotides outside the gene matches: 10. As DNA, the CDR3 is TGTGCCAGCAGTCTCCGATGGACAGGGCCGTACGAGCAGTACTTC. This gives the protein CASSLRWTGPYEQYF.

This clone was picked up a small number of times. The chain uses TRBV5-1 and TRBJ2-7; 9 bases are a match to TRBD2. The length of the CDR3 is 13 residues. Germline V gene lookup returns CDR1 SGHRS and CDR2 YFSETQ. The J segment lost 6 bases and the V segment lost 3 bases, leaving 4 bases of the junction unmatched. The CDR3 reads CASSSGLASEQYF. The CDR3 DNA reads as TGCGCCAGCAGCTCGGGACTAGCCTCCGAGCAGTACTTC.

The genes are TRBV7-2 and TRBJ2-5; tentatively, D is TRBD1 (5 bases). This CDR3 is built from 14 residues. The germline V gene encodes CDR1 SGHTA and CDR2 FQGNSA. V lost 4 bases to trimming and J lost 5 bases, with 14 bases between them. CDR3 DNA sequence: TGTGCCAGCAGCTCCCAGGGCCTGGCGGAGACCCAGTACTTC. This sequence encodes CASSSQGLAETQYF.

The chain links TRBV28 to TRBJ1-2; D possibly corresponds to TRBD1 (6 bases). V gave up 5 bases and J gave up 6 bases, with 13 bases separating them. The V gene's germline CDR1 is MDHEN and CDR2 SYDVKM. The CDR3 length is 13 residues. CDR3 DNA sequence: TGTGCCAGCAGTACAGGGTATAAGAATGGCTACACCTTC. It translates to CASSTGYKNGYTF.

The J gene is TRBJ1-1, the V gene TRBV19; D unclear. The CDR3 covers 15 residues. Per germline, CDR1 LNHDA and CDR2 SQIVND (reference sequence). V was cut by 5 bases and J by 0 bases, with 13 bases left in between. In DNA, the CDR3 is TGTGCCAGTAGTGAGTGGGCGATCCTGAACACTGAAGCTTTCTTT. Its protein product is CASSEWAILNTEAFF.

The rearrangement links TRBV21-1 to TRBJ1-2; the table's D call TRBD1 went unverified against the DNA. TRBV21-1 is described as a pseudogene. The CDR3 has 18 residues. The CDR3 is CASSAQGARVGFNYGYTF. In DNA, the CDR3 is TGTGCCAGCAGCGCTCAGGGGGCGCGGGTGGGTTTTAACTATGGCTACACCTTC.

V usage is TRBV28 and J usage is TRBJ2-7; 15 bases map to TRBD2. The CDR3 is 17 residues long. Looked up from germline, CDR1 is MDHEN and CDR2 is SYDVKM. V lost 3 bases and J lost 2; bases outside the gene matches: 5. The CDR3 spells CASSFGTSGGIPYEQYV. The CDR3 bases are TGTGCCAGCAGTTTCGGGACTAGCGGGGGGATCCCCTACGAGCAGTACGTC.

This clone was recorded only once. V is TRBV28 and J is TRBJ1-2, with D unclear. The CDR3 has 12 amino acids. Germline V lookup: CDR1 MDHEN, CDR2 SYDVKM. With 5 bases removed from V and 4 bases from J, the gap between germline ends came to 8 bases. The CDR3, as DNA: TGTGCCAGCAGTACTACCACCTATGGCTACACCTTC. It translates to CASSTTTYGYTF.

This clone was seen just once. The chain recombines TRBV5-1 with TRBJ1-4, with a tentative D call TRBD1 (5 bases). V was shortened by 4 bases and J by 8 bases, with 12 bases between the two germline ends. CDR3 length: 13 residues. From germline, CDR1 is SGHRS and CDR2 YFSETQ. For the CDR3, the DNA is TGCGCCAGCAGCGACGGGGGAGACGAAAAACTGTTTTTT. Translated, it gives CASSDGGDEKLFF. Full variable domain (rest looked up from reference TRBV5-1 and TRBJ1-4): KAGVTQTPRYLIKTRGQQVTLSCSPISGHRSVSWYQQTPGQGLQFLFEYFSETQRNKGNFPGRFSGRQFSNSRSEMNVSTLELGDSALYLCASSDGGDEKLFFGSGTQLSVL.